The 11 T cell receptor beta chains below all came from one sample that was sequenced in a study of T cell responses to AZD1222 COVID-19 vaccine. The data were produced by immunoSEQ multiplex PCR, yet TCRdb's version contains in-frame clones alone and is incomplete. The sample has about 76,000 clones, roughly 80% seen once. Specimen: peripheral blood, collected 28 days after the second dose of the MenACWY control vaccine. These TCRs come from an adult who received the MenACWY meningococcal vaccine as a control.

This clone is a singleton in its sample. The chain has TRBV11-2 and TRBJ2-7; no definite D call. Germline V gene sequence: CDR1 SGHAT, CDR2 FQNNGV. V dropped 0 bases and J dropped 9 bases, with 12 bases sitting between them. The CDR3 covers 13 residues. In DNA, the CDR3 is TGTGCCAGCAGCTTAGAGAGTCGGGTTTGGCAGTACTTC. It specifies CASSLESRVWQYF.

V gene TRBV19 combines with J gene TRBJ2-6; D unclear. V shed 6 bases and J shed 0 bases, with 9 bases lying between them. The CDR3 is made up of 15 amino acids. From germline, CDR1 is LNHDA and CDR2 SQIVND (reference sequence). The CDR3 nucleotides are TGTGCCAGTAGCCGAAGTCGCTCTGGGGCCAACGTCCTGACTTTC. This codes for CASSRSRSGANVLTF.

The chain has TRBV9 and TRBJ2-1; a possible D gene is TRBD1 (6 bases). V gave up 3 bases and J gave up 3 bases, with 10 bases separating them. From germline, CDR1 is SGDLS and CDR2 YYNGEE. The CDR3 consists of 14 residues. For the CDR3, the DNA is TGTGCCAGCAGCGGCGGACAGCTCTACAATGAGCAGTTCTTC. Amino acids: CASSGGQLYNEQFF.

The V gene is TRBV28, the J gene TRBJ1-6; 9 bases fit TRBD1. Germline loops: CDR1 MDHEN, CDR2 SYDVKM. The V segment lost 6 bases and the J segment 8 bases; nucleotides outside the gene matches: 14. CDR3 size: 17 residues. In DNA, the CDR3 is TGTGCCAGCAGCTTCTCCGGGACAGGGTTTTTCGATTCACCCCTCCACTTT. Translated: CASSFSGTGFFDSPLHF. The full variable domain, with the rest looked up from reference TRBV28 and TRBJ1-6, is DVKVTQSSRYLVKRTGEKVFLECVQDMDHENMFWYRQDPGLGLRLIYFSYDVKMKEKGDIPEGYSVSREKKERFSLILESASTNQTSMYLCASSFSGTGFFDSPLHFGNGTRLTVT.

This chain joins TRBV28 and TRBJ2-2; TRBD2 aligns across 9 bases. V lost 6 bases, J lost 8 bases, and 10 bases stayed unmatched. The germline V gene encodes CDR1 MDHEN and CDR2 SYDVKM. This CDR3 comprises 15 residues. The CDR3: CASSSPLAGKGELFF. In nucleotides, the CDR3 is TGTGCCAGCAGCTCCCCCCTAGCGGGAAAGGGGGAGCTGTTTTTT.

The J gene is TRBJ2-1, the V gene TRBV28; D unclear. V was cut by 2 bases and J by 2 bases, with 7 bases left in between. CDR1 is MDHEN and CDR2 is SYDVKM in the germline V gene. This CDR3 has 14 amino acids. DNA for the CDR3: TGTGCCAGCAGTTTAGCCAGTCCCTACAATGAGCAGTTCTTC. Protein: CASSLASPYNEQFF.

This clone was counted a single time. The chain links TRBV6-5 to TRBJ1-1, with D unclear. CDR1 and CDR2 from the germline V gene are MNHEY and SVGAGI. The CDR3 length is 15 residues. Trimming pared 5 bases from V and 1 base from J, leaving 14 bases between. DNA for the CDR3: TGTGCCAGCAGTCCGACGGTTCTACAGAACACTGAAGCTTTCTTT. Amino acids: CASSPTVLQNTEAFF.

This clone was seen a single time. This rearrangement joins TRBV6-2 or TRBV6-3 to TRBJ2-3; D gene ambiguous. The CDR3 has 16 residues. Trimming shortened V by 6 bases and J by 0 bases, and 16 bases separated the two germline ends. Germline CDR1 MNHEY, CDR2 SVGEGT. The CDR3 here is CASSLRSLSSTDTQYF. CDR3 coding DNA: TGTGCCAGCAGCCTCCGTTCGTTGTCTAGCACAGATACGCAGTATTTT.

This clone is a singleton in its sample. J is TRBJ2-7 and V is TRBV11-3; D might be TRBD2 (5 bases). CDR3 length: 13 residues. Germline assignment: CDR1 SGHNT and CDR2 YENEEA. V dropped 5 bases and J dropped 6 bases, with 14 bases sitting between them. CDR3 residues: CASSIGLRGEQYF. CDR3 DNA sequence: TGTGCCAGCAGCATTGGACTCCGCGGCGAGCAGTACTTC.

The V gene is TRBV18, the J gene TRBJ1-1; possibly TRBD1 for D (5 bases). V was clipped by 8 bases and J by 3 bases, with 16 bases between them. This CDR3 has 14 amino acids. Per germline, CDR1 KGHSH and CDR2 LQKENI. CDR3 protein: CASQSQGADTEAFF. For the CDR3, the DNA is TGTGCCAGCCAATCGCAGGGAGCGGACACTGAAGCTTTCTTT. Drawing the rest from reference TRBV18 and TRBJ1-1, the complete variable domain is NAGVMQNPRHLVRRRGQEARLRCSPMKGHSHVYWYRQLPEEGLKFMVYLQKENIIDESGMPKERFSAEFPKEGPSILRIQQVVRGDSAAYFCASQSQGADTEAFFGQGTRLTVV.

The rearrangement joins TRBV29-1 to TRBJ2-2; no clear D gene. Trimming took off 6 bases at V and 0 bases at J, with 5 bases between the two ends. The CDR3 is made up of 12 amino acids. Germline loops: CDR1 SQVTM, CDR2 ANQGSEA. The CDR3 DNA follows: TGCAGCGTAGGATCGAACACCGGGGAGCTGTTTTTT. This codes for CSVGSNTGELFF.